This TCR beta chain comes out of a study of cytomegalovirus exposure and HLA in healthy donors. Primers: 60 Vbeta forward and 13 Jbeta reverse. Clones were read by immunoSEQ multiplex PCR, and TCRdb kept only the in-frame ones, dropping some. The table lists under 150,000 clones, 50% to 65% of them singletons. Whole-study findings and limits: The records held CMV serostatus as the only immune exposure information. Evidence from a later analysis indicated that most CMV-associated TCR beta chains looked HLA-restricted.

A note on this clone: Its specificity is not known.

Sequences were obtained from PBMCs. The clonotype was recovered from a woman aged 35 to 49 in good health and CMV-seropositive.

The CDR3 DNA sequence: TGTGCCAGCAGCCGGCTTAGGGGCAACTCTGGGGCCAACGTCCTGACTTTC. Amino acid sequence: CASSRLRGNSGANVLTF. The chain joins TRBV27 to TRBJ2-6; perhaps TRBD1 as D (5 bases). V was trimmed by 6 bases and J by 0 bases, leaving 15 bases between them. CDR1 MNHEY and CDR2 SMNVEV come from the germline V gene (reference sequence). This CDR3 is built from 17 residues.